This T cell receptor beta chain was retrieved from a study of post-analysis software for immune sequencing data. Study-level points and caveats: TRBV5-6, TRBV5-1 and TRBV20-1 were among 4 or 5 TRBV segments more frequent in patients than controls. Pronounced co-clustering by F measure was evident among identically batched samples. There was significantly lower normalized Chao1 diversity in multiple sclerosis patients than in controls.

As to this clonotype: Its antigen is undetermined. Lacking the conserved final phenylalanine or tryptophan, this CDR3 likely reflects a read error.

The germline CDR1 and CDR2 sequences are SGDLS and YYNGEE. Trimming stripped 4 bases from V and 8 bases from J, with 21 bases between. This CDR3 is built from 15 residues. Carried by the TCR beta cDNA libraries were unique molecular identifiers. TCRdb re-called the PCR reads with MiXCR, one entry per CDR3 protein. The table shows about 820,000 distinct CDR3 sequences, with roughly 58% occurring only once. This sequence originates from a girl between 10 and 17 years old with multiple sclerosis. The specimen was blood. V is TRBV9 and J is TRBJ1-2; tentative D call: TRBD1 (5 bases). CDR3 in DNA: TGTGCCAGCAGCCCCCGAGGGTCGGGACCCCCGGGCTACACCTGC. The encoded protein is CASSPRGSGPPGYTC.